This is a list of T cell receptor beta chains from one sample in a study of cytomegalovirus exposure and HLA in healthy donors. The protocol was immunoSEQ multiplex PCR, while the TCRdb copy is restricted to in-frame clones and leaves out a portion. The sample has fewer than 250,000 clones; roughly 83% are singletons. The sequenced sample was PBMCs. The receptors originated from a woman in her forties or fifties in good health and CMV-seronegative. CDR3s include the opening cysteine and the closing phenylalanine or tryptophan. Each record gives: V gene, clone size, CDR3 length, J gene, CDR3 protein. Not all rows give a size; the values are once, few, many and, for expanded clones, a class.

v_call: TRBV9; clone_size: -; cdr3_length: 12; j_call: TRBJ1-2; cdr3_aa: CATGQGHYGYTF
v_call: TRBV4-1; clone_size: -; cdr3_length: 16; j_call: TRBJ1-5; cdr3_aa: CASSQDPVPTPDPQHF
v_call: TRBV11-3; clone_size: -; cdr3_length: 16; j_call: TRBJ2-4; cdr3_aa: CASSSSEREGRNIQYF
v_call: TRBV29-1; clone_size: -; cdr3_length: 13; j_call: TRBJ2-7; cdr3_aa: CSVSTGRSYEQYF
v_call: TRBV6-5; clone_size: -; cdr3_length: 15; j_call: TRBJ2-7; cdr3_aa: CASSFQTSGSGEQYF
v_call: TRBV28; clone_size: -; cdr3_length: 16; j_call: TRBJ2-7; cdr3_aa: CASSFRPGQKYYEQYF
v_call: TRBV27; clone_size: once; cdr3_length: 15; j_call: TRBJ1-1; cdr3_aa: CASRGRQYSKGEAFF
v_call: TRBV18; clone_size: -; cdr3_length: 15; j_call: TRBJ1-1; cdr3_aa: CASSPGTGSNTEAFF
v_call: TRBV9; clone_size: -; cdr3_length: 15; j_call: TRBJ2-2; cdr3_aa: CASSLRQGATGELFF
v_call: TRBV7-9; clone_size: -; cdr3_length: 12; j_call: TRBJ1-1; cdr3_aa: CSSSLAGVEAFF
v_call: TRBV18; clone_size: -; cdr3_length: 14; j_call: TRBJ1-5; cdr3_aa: CASSPAGNNQPQHF
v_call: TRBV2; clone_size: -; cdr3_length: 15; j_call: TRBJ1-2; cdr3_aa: CASSEAPGPNYGYTF
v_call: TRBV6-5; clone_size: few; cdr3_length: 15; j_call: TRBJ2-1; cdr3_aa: CASSYTGVLGNEQFF
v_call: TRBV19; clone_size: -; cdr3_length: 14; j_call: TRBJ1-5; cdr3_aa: CASSIRRSNQPQHF
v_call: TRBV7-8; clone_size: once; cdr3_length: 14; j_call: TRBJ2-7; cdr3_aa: CASSLGLAVGEQYF
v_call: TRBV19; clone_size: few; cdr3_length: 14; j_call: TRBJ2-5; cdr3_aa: CASSIFGGGETQYF
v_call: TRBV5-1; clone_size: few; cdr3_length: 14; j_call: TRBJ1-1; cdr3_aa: CASSFGRSGTEAFF
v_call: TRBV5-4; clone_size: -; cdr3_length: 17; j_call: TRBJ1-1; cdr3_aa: CASSLVGLGGGNTEAFF
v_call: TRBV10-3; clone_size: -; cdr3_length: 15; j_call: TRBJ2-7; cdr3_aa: CAISESATYLAEQYF
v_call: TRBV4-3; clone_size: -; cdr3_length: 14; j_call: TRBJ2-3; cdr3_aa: CASSQELATDTQYF
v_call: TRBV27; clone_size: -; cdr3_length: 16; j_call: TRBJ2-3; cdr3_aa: CASSLIGDRDTDTQYF